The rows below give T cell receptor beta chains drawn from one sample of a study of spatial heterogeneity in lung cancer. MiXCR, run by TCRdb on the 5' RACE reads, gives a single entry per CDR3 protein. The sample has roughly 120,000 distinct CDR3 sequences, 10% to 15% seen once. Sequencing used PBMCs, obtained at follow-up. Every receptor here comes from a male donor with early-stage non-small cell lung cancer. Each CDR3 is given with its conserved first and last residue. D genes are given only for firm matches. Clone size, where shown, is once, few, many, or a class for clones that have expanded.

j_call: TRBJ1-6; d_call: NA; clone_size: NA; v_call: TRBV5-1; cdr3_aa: CASSLDVNWEYSPLHF; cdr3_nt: TGCGCCAGCAGCTTGGATGTTAACTGGGAGTATTCACCCCTCCACTTT
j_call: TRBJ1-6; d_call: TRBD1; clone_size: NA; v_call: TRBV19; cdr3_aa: CASTTGQGRSPLHF; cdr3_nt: TGTGCCAGTACCACGGGACAGGGGAGGTCACCCCTCCACTTT
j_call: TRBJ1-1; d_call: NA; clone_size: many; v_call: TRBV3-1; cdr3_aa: CASSHWNTEAFF; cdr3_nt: TGTGCCAGCAGTCATTGGAACACTGAAGCTTTCTTT
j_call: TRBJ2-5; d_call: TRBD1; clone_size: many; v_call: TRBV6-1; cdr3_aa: CASSGGQGQETQYF; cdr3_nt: TGTGCCAGCAGTGGGGGACAGGGCCAAGAGACCCAGTACTTC
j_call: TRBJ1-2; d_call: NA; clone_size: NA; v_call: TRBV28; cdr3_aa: CASSPPIRGPYGYTF; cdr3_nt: TGTGCCAGCAGCCCTCCCATTCGGGGACCCTATGGCTACACCTTC
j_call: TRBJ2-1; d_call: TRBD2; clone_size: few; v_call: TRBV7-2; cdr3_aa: CASRGLAGAASSYNEQFF; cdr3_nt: TGTGCCAGCAGGGGACTAGCGGGGGCCGCCTCCTCCTACAATGAGCAGTTCTTC
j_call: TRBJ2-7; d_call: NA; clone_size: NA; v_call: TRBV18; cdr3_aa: CASSIRGADEQYF; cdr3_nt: TGTGCCAGCTCAATCAGGGGTGCAGACGAGCAGTACTTC
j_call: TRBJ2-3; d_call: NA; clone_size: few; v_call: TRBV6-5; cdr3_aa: CASSARLADTQYF; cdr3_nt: TGTGCCAGCAGTGCCCGACTAGCAGATACGCAGTATTTT
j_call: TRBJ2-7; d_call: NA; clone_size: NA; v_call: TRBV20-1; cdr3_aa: CSARDSHEQYF; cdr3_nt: TGCAGTGCTAGAGACAGCCACGAGCAGTACTTC
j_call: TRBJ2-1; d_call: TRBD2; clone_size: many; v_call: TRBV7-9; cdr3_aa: CASSLASGGSNEQFF; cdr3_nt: TGTGCCAGCAGCTTAGCTAGCGGGGGGTCAAATGAGCAGTTCTTC
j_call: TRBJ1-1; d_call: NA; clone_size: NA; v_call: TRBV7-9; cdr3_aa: CASSFPLRQATNTEAFF; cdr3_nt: TGTGCCAGCAGCTTTCCCCTACGACAGGCGACGAACACTGAAGCTTTCTTT
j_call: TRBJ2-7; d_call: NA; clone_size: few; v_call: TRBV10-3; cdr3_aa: CAISESTGSGGEQYF; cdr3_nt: TGTGCCATCAGTGAGTCGACAGGATCGGGCGGCGAGCAGTACTTC
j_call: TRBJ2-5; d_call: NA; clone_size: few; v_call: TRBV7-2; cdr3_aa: CASSLVHRTQYF; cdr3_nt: TGTGCCAGCAGCTTAGTCCACAGGACCCAGTACTTC
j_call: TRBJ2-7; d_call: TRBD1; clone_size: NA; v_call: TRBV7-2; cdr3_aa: CASSSGQLGEQYF; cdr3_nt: TGTGCCAGCAGCTCGGGACAGCTAGGCGAGCAGTACTTC
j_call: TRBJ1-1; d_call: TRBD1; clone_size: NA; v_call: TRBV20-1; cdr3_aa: CSTTGANTEAFF; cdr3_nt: TGCAGCACCACAGGGGCCAACACTGAAGCTTTCTTT
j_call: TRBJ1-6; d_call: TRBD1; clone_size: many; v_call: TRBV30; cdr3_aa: CAWGTGKSPLHF; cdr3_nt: TGTGCCTGGGGGACAGGGAAGTCACCCCTCCACTTT
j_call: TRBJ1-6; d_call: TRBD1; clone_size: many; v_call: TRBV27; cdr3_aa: CASSLDRDHNSPLHF; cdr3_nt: TGTGCCAGCAGTTTAGACAGGGACCATAATTCACCCCTCCACTTT
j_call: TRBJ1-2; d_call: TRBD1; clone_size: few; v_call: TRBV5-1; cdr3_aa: CASSKSRQGENGYTF; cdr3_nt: TGCGCCAGCAGCAAGTCGCGACAGGGTGAGAATGGCTACACCTTC
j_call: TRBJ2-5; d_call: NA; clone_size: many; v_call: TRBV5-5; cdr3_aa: CASRPFTEETQYF; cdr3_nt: TGTGCCAGCAGGCCTTTTACCGAAGAGACCCAGTACTTC
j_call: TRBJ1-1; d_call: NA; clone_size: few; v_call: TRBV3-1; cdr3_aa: CASSQPTGQPEAFF; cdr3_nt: TGTGCCAGCAGCCAACCCACAGGGCAACCTGAAGCTTTCTTT
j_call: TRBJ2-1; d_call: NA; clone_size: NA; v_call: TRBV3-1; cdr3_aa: CASSSGREQFF; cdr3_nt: TGTGCCAGCAGTTCCGGACGGGAGCAGTTCTTC
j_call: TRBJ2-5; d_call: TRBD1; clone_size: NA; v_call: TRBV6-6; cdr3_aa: CASSPGQKETQYF; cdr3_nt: TGTGCCAGCAGTCCGGGACAGAAGGAGACCCAGTACTTC
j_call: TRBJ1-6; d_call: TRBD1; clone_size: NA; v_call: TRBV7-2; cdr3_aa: CASGLGGAGSPLHF; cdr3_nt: TGTGCCAGCGGATTAGGGGGCGCAGGGTCACCCCTCCACTTT
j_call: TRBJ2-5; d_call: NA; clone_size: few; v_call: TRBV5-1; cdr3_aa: CASSLGFGREETQYF; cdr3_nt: TGCGCCAGCAGCTTGGGATTCGGACGGGAAGAGACCCAGTACTTC
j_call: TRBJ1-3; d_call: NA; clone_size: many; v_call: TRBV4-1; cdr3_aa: CASSPLPSSGNTIYF; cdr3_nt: TGCGCCAGCAGCCCTCTCCCCAGCTCTGGAAACACCATATATTTT
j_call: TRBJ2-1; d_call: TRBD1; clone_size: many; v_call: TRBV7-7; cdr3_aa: CASSLGTADVLQFF; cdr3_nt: TGTGCTAGCAGCTTAGGGACAGCCGACGTATTGCAGTTCTTC
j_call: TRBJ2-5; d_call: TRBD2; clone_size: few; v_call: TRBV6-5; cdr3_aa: CASRLSGIQETQYF; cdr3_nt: TGTGCCAGCCGCCTTAGCGGGATCCAAGAGACCCAGTACTTC
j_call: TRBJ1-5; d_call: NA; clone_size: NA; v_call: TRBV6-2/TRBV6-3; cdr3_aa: CASGDRRPQHF; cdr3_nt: TGTGCCAGCGGAGACCGTCGGCCCCAGCATTTT
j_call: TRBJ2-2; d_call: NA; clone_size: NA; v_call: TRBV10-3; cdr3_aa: CAISPSNPNTGELFF; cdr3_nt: TGTGCCATCAGCCCCAGCAATCCGAACACCGGGGAGCTGTTTTTT
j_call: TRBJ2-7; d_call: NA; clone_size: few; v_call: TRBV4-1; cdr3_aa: CASSQDMRVPTSYEQYF; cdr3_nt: TGCGCCAGCAGCCAAGATATGAGGGTACCAACCTCCTACGAGCAGTACTTC
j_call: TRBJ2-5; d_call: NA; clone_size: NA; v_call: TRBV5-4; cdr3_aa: CASSLESIETQYF; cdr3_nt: TGTGCCAGCAGCTTGGAGTCAATAGAGACCCAGTACTTC
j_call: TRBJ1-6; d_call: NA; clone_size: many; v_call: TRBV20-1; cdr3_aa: CSARGARRNSPLHF; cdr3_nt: TGCAGTGCTAGAGGGGCCAGGCGAAATTCACCCCTCCACTTT
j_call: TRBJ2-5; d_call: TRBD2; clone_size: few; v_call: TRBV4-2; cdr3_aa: CASSQRTSGGLGTQYF; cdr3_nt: TGTGCCAGCAGCCAACGGACTAGCGGGGGGCTGGGGACCCAGTACTTC
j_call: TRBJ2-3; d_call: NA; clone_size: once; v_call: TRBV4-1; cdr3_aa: CASSQDFAQYF; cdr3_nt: TGCGCCAGCAGCCAAGATTTCGCGCAGTATTTT
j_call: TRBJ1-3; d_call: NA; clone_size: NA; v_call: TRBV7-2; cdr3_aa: CASSLAPETTIYF; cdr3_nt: TGTGCCAGCAGCTTAGCGCCAGAGACGACCATATATTTT
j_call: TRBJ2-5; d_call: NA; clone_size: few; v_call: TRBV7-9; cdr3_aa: CASSSIRGKETQYF; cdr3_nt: TGTGCCAGCAGCTCCATCCGGGGGAAAGAGACCCAGTACTTC
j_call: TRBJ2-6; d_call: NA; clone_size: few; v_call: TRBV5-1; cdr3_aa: CASSLAPFSGANVLTF; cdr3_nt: TGCGCCAGCAGCTTGGCCCCCTTCTCTGGGGCCAACGTCCTGACTTTC
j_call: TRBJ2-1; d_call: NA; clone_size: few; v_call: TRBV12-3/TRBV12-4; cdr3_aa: CASSTYNEQFF; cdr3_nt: TGTGCCAGCTCGACCTACAATGAGCAGTTCTTC
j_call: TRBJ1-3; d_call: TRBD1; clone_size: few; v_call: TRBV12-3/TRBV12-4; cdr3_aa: CASSPDRGGNTIYF; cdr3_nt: TGTGCCAGCAGCCCAGACAGGGGGGGAAACACCATATATTTT
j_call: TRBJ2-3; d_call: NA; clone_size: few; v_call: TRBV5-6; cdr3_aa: CASSLEQGTDTQYF; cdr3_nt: TGTGCCAGCAGCTTGGAACAGGGAACAGATACGCAGTATTTT
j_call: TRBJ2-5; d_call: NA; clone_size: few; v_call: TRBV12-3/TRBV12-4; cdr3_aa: CASSLAGLIETQYF; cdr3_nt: TGTGCCAGCAGTTTAGCTGGCCTCATTGAGACCCAGTACTTC
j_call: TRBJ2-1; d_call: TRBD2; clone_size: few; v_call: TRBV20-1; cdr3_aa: CSARLAGPRNEQFF; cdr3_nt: TGCAGTGCTCGACTAGCGGGGCCTAGGAATGAGCAGTTCTTC
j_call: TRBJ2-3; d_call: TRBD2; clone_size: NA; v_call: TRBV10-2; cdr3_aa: CASRLTSGGTDTQYF; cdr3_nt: TGCGCCAGCAGGCTGACTAGCGGGGGCACAGATACGCAGTATTTT
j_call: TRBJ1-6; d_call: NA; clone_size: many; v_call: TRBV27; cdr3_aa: CASSPQPRSYNSPLHF; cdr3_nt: TGTGCCAGCAGTCCACAGCCGCGCTCCTATAATTCACCCCTCCACTTT
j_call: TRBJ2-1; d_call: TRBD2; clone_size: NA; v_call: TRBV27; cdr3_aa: CASSLIAGNNEQFF; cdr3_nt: TGTGCCAGCAGTTTAATAGCGGGGAATAATGAGCAGTTCTTC
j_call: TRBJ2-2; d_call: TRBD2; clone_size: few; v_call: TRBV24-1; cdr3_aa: CATSDTREGSTGELFF; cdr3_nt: TGTGCCACCAGTGACACCAGGGAGGGTAGCACCGGGGAGCTGTTTTTT
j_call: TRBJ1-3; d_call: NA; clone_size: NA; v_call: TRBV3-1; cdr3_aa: CASSQQRNSGRSGNTIYF; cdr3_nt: TGTGCCAGCAGCCAACAGAGGAATTCAGGGAGATCTGGAAACACCATATATTTT
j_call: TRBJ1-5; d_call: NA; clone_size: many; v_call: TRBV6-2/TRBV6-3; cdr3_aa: CASSRGNQPQHF; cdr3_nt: TGTGCCAGCAGTAGGGGAAATCAGCCCCAGCATTTT
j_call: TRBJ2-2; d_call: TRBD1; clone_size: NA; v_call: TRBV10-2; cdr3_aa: CASSSRDSKSPGELFF; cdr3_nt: TGCGCCAGCAGTTCCCGGGACAGCAAATCGCCCGGGGAGCTGTTTTTT
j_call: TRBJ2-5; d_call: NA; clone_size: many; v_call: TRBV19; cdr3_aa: CASSIGLGGETQYF; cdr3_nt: TGTGCCAGTAGTATAGGGTTAGGAGGAGAGACCCAGTACTTC
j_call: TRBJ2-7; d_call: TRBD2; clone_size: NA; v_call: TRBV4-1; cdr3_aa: CASSQGAGGYEQYF; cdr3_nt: TGCGCCAGCAGCCAAGGAGCGGGGGGCTACGAGCAGTACTTC